A selection of T cell receptor beta chains follows, all from one sample in a study of spatial heterogeneity in lung cancer. TCRdb passed the 5' RACE reads through MiXCR, listing each CDR3 protein once. Of roughly 3,500 distinct CDR3 sequences listed, over 8% are singletons. The sample in question was lung tumor tissue, obtained at surgery. These receptors all come from a male donor with early-stage non-small cell lung cancer. The CDR3 runs from the conserved cysteine through the conserved F or W. A D gene is named only where the DNA matches it firmly. Clone size is given as how often the clone was seen (once, few, many) or a class if it is expanded.

-	medium-sized	TRBV7-2	TRBJ2-5	CASSPQPQETQYF	TGTGCCAGCAGCCCACAGCCCCAAGAGACCCAGTACTTC
-	medium-sized	TRBV19	TRBJ2-5	CASSALEDWQETQYF	TGTGCCAGTAGTGCGCTAGAGGATTGGCAAGAGACCCAGTACTTC
-	medium-sized	TRBV2	TRBJ2-1	CASSQGTYNEQFF	TGTGCCAGCAGTCAGGGGACCTACAATGAGCAGTTCTTC
-	medium-sized	TRBV7-3	TRBJ2-6	CASSQGGSSGANVLTF	TGTGCCAGCTCTCAGGGGGGGAGCTCTGGGGCCAACGTCCTGACTTTC
-	medium-sized	TRBV2	TRBJ2-1	CASSPGTDSSYNEQFF	TGTGCCAGCAGTCCCGGGACGGATAGCTCCTACAATGAGCAGTTCTTC
-	medium-sized	TRBV7-2	TRBJ2-3	CASSLAPWTDTQYF	TGTGCCAGCAGCTTAGCCCCATGGACAGATACGCAGTATTTT
-	medium-sized	TRBV20-1	TRBJ1-5	CSARRRGANQPQHF	TGCAGTGCTAGACGACGGGGAGCCAATCAGCCCCAGCATTTT
TRBD1	many	TRBV27	TRBJ1-2	CASSSGTGSKGYTF	TGTGCCAGCAGTTCCGGGACAGGTTCGAAAGGCTACACCTTC
TRBD1	medium-sized	TRBV6-6	TRBJ2-4	CASSYYGQGADIQYF	TGTGCCAGCAGTTACTATGGACAGGGGGCGGACATTCAGTACTTC
TRBD1	medium-sized	TRBV28	TRBJ2-7	CASSASGTGRYEQYF	TGTGCCAGCAGTGCCTCCGGGACAGGGCGGTACGAGCAGTACTTC